This T cell receptor beta chain was profiled in a study of response to subunit inactivated influenza vaccine (dated by TCRdb to between 2018 and 2020). Turning to the overall study: The study used deep quantitative T cell receptor repertoire profiling to track responses to a trivalent subunit inactivated influenza vaccine.

The study at large found these results: The authors proposed that each seasonal influenza vaccination may bring in only a limited number of new T cells.

Comment on this clonotype: Its antigen is not yet known. No base-level quality is on record; no much larger clone is a single base apart.

The library was generated by RT-PCR. The reads were generated on an Illumina HiSeq 2500. In-frame beta chains were kept once TCRdb had trimmed the public reads at Q25 with fastp and called clones with MiXCR. Each CDR3 protein appears once, grouped with its most common genes and DNA. The sample contains 650,000 or so distinct CDR3 sequences, around 15% of them found a single time. 7.5% to 8% of the sample is in the top ten clones. Compared with germline, V lacks 5 bases and J lacks 2 bases; bases without a gene match: 15. CDR1 and CDR2 were assigned from the germline V gene as MNHEY and SVGEGT. The CDR3 starts with the cysteine, ends with the phenylalanine, and has 18 residues. Only the CDR3 DNA is retained, 54 bases long and in frame from the first base.

Recombination connected TRBV6-2 or TRBV6-3 to TRBJ2-5; TRBD2 matches 9 bases in the middle. Source: PBMCs from blood, taken around 15 days before vaccination. This sequence was found in a man aged 45-65 years who received an inactivated influenza vaccine. Donor details come from another sample of the same person, matched by shared clones. The CDR3 loop reads CASSPSSGLAKEQETQYF. At the DNA level, the sequence is TGTGCCAGCAGTCCCTCCTCGGGACTAGCTAAGGAACAAGAGACCCAGTACTTC.